Described below is a single T cell receptor (beta chain) sequence and its context. These data come from a study of patients and donors after allogeneic stem cell transplantation. CDR3 length: 14 residues. Trimming removed 3 bases from V and 5 bases from J; junction bases left unmatched: 7. Germline CDR1 SGHRS, CDR2 YFSETQ. Each CDR3 protein is one row after TCRdb ran MiXCR on the RT-PCR reads. The table records hundreds of thousands of distinct CDR3 sequences, around 15% of them present only once. The chain combines TRBV5-1 with TRBJ1-1; 7 bases map to TRBD1. Sequences were obtained from blood, either unsorted or a sorted T cell fraction (not recorded which). The TCR was taken from a human donor who was either an allogeneic HSCT recipient or a stem cell or donor lymphocyte infusion donor (not recorded which). It is not recorded whose cells these are; they may come from a transplant donor. For the CDR3, the DNA is TGCGCCAGCAGCTGGGGGACAGATAGGACTGAAGCTTTCTTT. Translating it yields CASSWGTDRTEAFF.